This entry lists 22 T cell receptor beta chains sequenced from one sample in a study of cytomegalovirus exposure and HLA in healthy donors. The table came from immunoSEQ multiplex PCR; TCRdb's copy has only in-frame clones and leaves some out. Of approximately 60,000 clones listed, around 95% are singletons. Specimen: PBMCs. The receptors were gathered from a woman younger than 35 in good health and CMV-seropositive.

The genes are TRBV6-6 and TRBJ1-5; tentative D call: TRBD1 (6 bases). The germline V gene encodes CDR1 MNHNY and CDR2 SVGAGI (reference sequence). V was clipped by 8 bases and J by 3 bases, with 11 bases between them. The CDR3 has 13 amino acids. As DNA, the CDR3 is TGTGCCAGCTCAGGACAGTTCAATCAGCCCCAGCATTTT. This encodes CASSGQFNQPQHF.

A single count supports this clone. This chain links TRBV15 with TRBJ2-3; 7 bases are shared with TRBD2. J gave up 4 bases and V 0 bases, and 16 bases lay outside the gene matches. The germline V gene has CDR1 LNHNV and CDR2 YYDKDF (reference sequence). The CDR3 extends over 19 amino acids. The CDR3 is CATSRDVLAGPLPPDTQYF. The CDR3 coding sequence is TGTGCCACCAGCAGAGATGTGTTAGCGGGCCCCTTACCCCCAGATACGCAGTATTTT.

The chain uses TRBV6-6 and TRBJ2-7, with D possibly matching TRBD1 (5 bases). CDR1 MNHNY and CDR2 SVGAGI come from the germline V gene (reference sequence). The CDR3 consists of 14 residues. The V end was cut by 4 bases, the J end by 2 bases, with 12 bases between. DNA of the CDR3: TGTGCCAGCAGTTCCAGGACACCTACCTACGAGCAGTACTTC. This translates into CASSSRTPTYEQYF.

The chain has TRBV5-1 and TRBJ2-2, with TRBD2 matching 14 bases. This CDR3 is 15 amino acids long. Germline assignment: CDR1 SGHRS and CDR2 YFSETQ. The junction had 3 bases not matched to a gene; V was cut back by 5 bases and J by 6 bases. The DNA for the CDR3 is TGCGCCAGCAGATTGACTAGCGGGAGGGCCGGGGAGCTGTTTTTT. It translates to CASRLTSGRAGELFF.

The chain joins TRBV19 to TRBJ1-1; a weak D match, TRBD1 (6 bases). Looked up from germline, CDR1 is LNHDA and CDR2 is SQIVND (reference sequence). The CDR3 is made up of 14 amino acids. V was cut by 4 bases and J by 0 bases, with 9 bases left in between. CDR3: CASSKRGMNTEAFF. CDR3 coding DNA: TGTGCCAGTAGTAAGAGGGGGATGAACACTGAAGCTTTCTTT.

The chain combines TRBV2 with TRBJ2-1; D is unclear. Trimming shortened V by 5 bases and J by 0 bases, and 8 bases separated the two germline ends. Germline CDR1 and CDR2: SNHLY and FYNNEI. The CDR3 is made up of 14 amino acids. The CDR3 nucleotides are TGTGCCAGCAGTCTACAGAGCTCCTACAATGAGCAGTTCTTC. It encodes CASSLQSSYNEQFF.

The chain uses TRBV7-5 and TRBJ1-6; TRBD1, as called in the table, went unchecked against the DNA. TRBV7-5 is a listed pseudogene. This CDR3 has 21 residues. The CDR3 coding sequence is TGTGCCAGAAGCCGACGATCACTCGGGACAGGGTGGAGGGACTATAATTCACCCCTCCACTTT. It yields the protein CARSRRSLGTGWRDYNSPLHF.

This chain connects TRBV7-9 to TRBJ2-1; 12 nucleotides line up with TRBD2. Germline loops: CDR1 SEHNR, CDR2 FQNEAQ (reference sequence). The CDR3 covers 16 residues. V lost 4 bases to trimming and J lost 6 bases; unmatched junction nucleotides: 7. CDR3 in DNA: TGTGCCAGCAGCTCAAGACTAGCGGGAGAGGTCAATGAGCAGTTCTTC. This gives the protein CASSSRLAGEVNEQFF.

The rearrangement links TRBV2 to TRBJ2-7, with D possibly being TRBD1 (6 bases). Looked up from germline, CDR1 is SNHLY and CDR2 is FYNNEI. The CDR3 is made up of 15 amino acids. Trimming left V 6 bases short and J 3 bases short, with 18 bases between. The CDR3 is CASRIQGLEYYEQYF. The CDR3 DNA is TGTGCCAGCAGGATTCAGGGGTTGGAGTACTACGAGCAGTACTTC. Based on the CDR3 plus reference TRBV2 and TRBJ2-7, the full variable domain is EPEVTQTPSHQVTQMGQEVILRCVPISNHLYFYWYRQILGQKVEFLVSFYNNEISEKSEIFDDQFSVERPDGSNFTLKIRSTKLEDSAMYFCASRIQGLEYYEQYFGPGTRLTVT.

This chain joins TRBV6-1 and TRBJ1-2; possible D gene TRBD1, 6 bases. The CDR3 runs 16 residues. V was cut by 1 base and J by 5 bases, with 17 bases left in between. CDR1 MNHNS and CDR2 SASEGT come from the germline V gene. CDR3 DNA sequence: TGTGCCAGCAGTGAAGGGACAGCATCCGCCCGATATGGCTACACCTTC. As protein: CASSEGTASARYGYTF.

The V gene is TRBV4-1, the J gene TRBJ2-7; 7 positions match TRBD1. From germline, CDR1 is MGHRA and CDR2 YSYEKL. V was clipped by 1 base and J by 2 bases; unmatched bases: 5. This CDR3 has 15 amino acids. CDR3 DNA: TGCGCCAGCAGCCAAGGACAGGGAAGGACCTACGAGCAGTACTTC. This gives the protein CASSQGQGRTYEQYF.

This clone was picked up one time. The V call is TRBV7-9, the J call TRBJ2-7, with D hard to call. CDR1 and CDR2 (germline): SEHNR, FQNEAQ (reference sequence). Trimming pared 2 bases from V and 3 bases from J, leaving 5 bases between. The CDR3 runs 12 residues. The CDR3 loop reads CASSLSRYEQYF. CDR3 nucleotides: TGTGCCAGCAGCTTATCTCGCTACGAGCAGTACTTC. The full variable domain, with the rest looked up from reference TRBV7-9 and TRBJ2-7, is DTGVSQNPRHKITKRGQNVTFRCDPISEHNRLYWYRQTLGQGPEFLTYFQNEAQLEKSRLLSDRFSAERPKGSFSTLEIQRTEQGDSAMYLCASSLSRYEQYFGPGTRLTVT.

J is TRBJ1-1 and V is TRBV30, with D possibly TRBD1 on 5 matching bases. Germline CDR1 GTSNPN, CDR2 SVGIG (reference sequence). This CDR3 contains 15 residues. Trimming pared 4 bases from V and 6 bases from J, leaving 21 bases between. The CDR3 region is CAWNPKGQLGPEAFF. The CDR3 region has the DNA TGTGCCTGGAACCCGAAGGGGCAACTTGGCCCTGAAGCTTTCTTT.

This clone was picked up one time. This chain connects TRBV28 to TRBJ2-2; 8 bases map to TRBD2. J was trimmed by 4 bases and V by 1 base; bases with no gene match: 5. Germline V gene data show CDR1 as MDHEN and CDR2 as SYDVKM. The CDR3 is made up of 16 amino acids. The CDR3 DNA reads as TGTGCCAGCAGTTTATTTTCCGCGGGGGGCACCGGGGAGCTGTTTTTT. Its translation is CASSLFSAGGTGELFF. Full variable domain (rest looked up from reference TRBV28 and TRBJ2-2): DVKVTQSSRYLVKRTGEKVFLECVQDMDHENMFWYRQDPGLGLRLIYFSYDVKMKEKGDIPEGYSVSREKKERFSLILESASTNQTSMYLCASSLFSAGGTGELFFGEGSRLTVL.

The V call is TRBV29-1, the J call TRBJ1-2; 7 bases fit TRBD1. This CDR3 comprises 11 residues. Germline CDR1 and CDR2: SQVTM and ANQGSEA. V shed 3 bases, J shed 10 bases, and the junction held 5 bases outside the gene matches. CDR3: CSVDNRGVYTF. Written as DNA, the CDR3 is TGCAGCGTTGATAACAGGGGTGTCTACACCTTC.

CDR3 sequence reads: CASQSPNEKLFF. In DNA, the CDR3 is TGTGCCAGCCAAAGCCCTAATGAAAAACTGTTTTTT. V gene TRBV19 combines with J gene TRBJ1-4; D uncertain. CDR1 LNHDA and CDR2 SQIVND come from the germline V gene (reference sequence). V lost 9 bases to trimming and J lost 3 bases, with 8 bases between them. The CDR3 sequence is 12 residues long.

The chain's CDR3 is CASSSRGHPSAFF. CDR3 coding DNA: TGTGCCAGTAGTAGCCGGGGACATCCGTCGGCTTTCTTT. V and J are TRBV19 and TRBJ1-1; possible D gene TRBD1, 6 bases. This CDR3 comprises 13 residues. V shed 4 bases and J shed 11 bases, with 17 bases lying between them. Germline V gives CDR1 LNHDA, CDR2 SQIVND (reference sequence).

This clone is a singleton in its sample. The chain combines TRBV2 with TRBJ1-1, with 10 bases matching TRBD1. CDR3 size: 13 residues. In germline, CDR1 is SNHLY, CDR2 FYNNEI. Trimming took 6 bases from V and 3 from J; bases not matched to a gene: 1. The CDR3 sequence: CASRGQGDTEAFF. Here the CDR3 DNA reads TGTGCCAGCAGAGGACAGGGGGACACTGAAGCTTTCTTT.

The chain is built from TRBV7-9 and TRBJ1-3, with a tentative D call TRBD1 (5 bases). Looked up from germline, CDR1 is SEHNR and CDR2 is FQNEAQ (reference sequence). The CDR3 length is 14 residues. V gave up 11 bases and J gave up 0 bases, with 14 bases separating them. This CDR3 reads CAGAETRSGNTIYF. DNA of the CDR3: TGTGCCGGGGCGGAGACCCGCTCTGGAAACACCATATATTTT.

This clone was picked up one time. V usage is TRBV5-1 and J usage is TRBJ2-5, with unresolved D. V was trimmed by 0 bases and J by 4 bases, leaving 7 bases between them. Germline CDR1 reads SGHRS; CDR2 reads YFSETQ. This CDR3 spans 13 amino acids. For the CDR3, the DNA is TGCGCCAGCAGCTTGGGTAGTGGAGAGACCCAGTACTTC. It is translated as CASSLGSGETQYF.

The V and J genes are TRBV28 and TRBJ1-5; tentatively, D is TRBD1 (6 bases). CDR1 is MDHEN and CDR2 is SYDVKM in the germline V gene. V dropped 5 bases and J dropped 3 bases, with 14 bases sitting between them. This CDR3 is 15 amino acids long. The CDR3 DNA sequence: TGTGCCAGCAGTCCCCTAGGGGGGGACAATCAGCCCCAGCATTTT. Protein product: CASSPLGGDNQPQHF.

This chain joins TRBV30 and TRBJ2-3; no definite D call. Germline CDR1 is GTSNPN and CDR2 is SVGIG (reference sequence). CDR3 length: 12 residues. Trimming stripped 1 base from V and 5 bases from J, with 7 bases between. Here the CDR3 reads CAWSALGDTQYF. In nucleotides, the CDR3 is TGTGCCTGGAGTGCCCTAGGAGATACGCAGTATTTT.